Each of the 2 T cell receptor beta chains below was sequenced from the same sample in a study of cytomegalovirus exposure and HLA in healthy donors. PCR employed 60 Vbeta and 13 Jbeta primers. Some clones are missing from TCRdb's copy, which holds only in-frame ones; the method was immunoSEQ multiplex PCR. The data hold about 98,000 clones, with roughly 81% observed a single time. The specimen sequenced was PBMCs. Source of these receptors: a man aged 40-49 years in good health and CMV-seronegative.

The rearrangement joins TRBV7-2 to TRBJ2-7; 8 positions agree with TRBD1. CDR1 SGHTA and CDR2 FQGNSA come from the germline V gene. The CDR3 extends over 17 amino acids. V lost 3 bases and J lost 3; bases outside the gene matches: 13. The CDR3 DNA reads as TGTGCCAGCAGCTTCCAGGGGGGCAGGGGGCGCATCTACGAGCAGTACTTC. Encoded protein: CASSFQGGRGRIYEQYF.

The chain joins TRBV10-3 to TRBJ2-2, with D possibly matching TRBD1 (5 bases). Deletions cut 3 bases from V and 9 bases from J, with 17 bases between. The CDR3 is 15 amino acids. CDR1 is ENHRY, CDR2 SYGVKD, per germline. The CDR3 reads CAISDLAGNARELFF. The CDR3 region has the DNA TGTGCCATCAGTGATCTTGCAGGGAATGCCAGGGAGCTGTTTTTT.